The clone carrying this T cell receptor beta chain was observed a handful of times. This sample stems from a study of blood T cells in healthy people across ages. Together with a sample-barcoded 5' primer, a J-beta primer mix was included in a second PCR lasting roughly 6 to 12 cycles. In TCRdb, the 5' RACE reads were re-called with MiXCR into one record per CDR3 protein. The data show approximately 900,000 distinct CDR3 sequences, roughly 29% seen once. CDR3 length equals 17 residues. J was trimmed by 0 bases and V by 0 bases; bases with no gene match: 7. The germline CDR1 and CDR2 sequences are MNHEY and SMNVEV (reference sequence). These data were likewise used in another study, on T cells of mothers and their children.

V is TRBV27 and J is TRBJ2-7, with 8 positions matching TRBD2. This sequence originates from a woman aged 40 to 50 in good health. The sequenced sample consisted of blood. The DNA for the CDR3 is TGTGCCAGCAGTTTATCGGGGGCGGGGGGCCACTCCTACGAGCAGTACTTC. Translation gives CASSLSGAGGHSYEQYF.